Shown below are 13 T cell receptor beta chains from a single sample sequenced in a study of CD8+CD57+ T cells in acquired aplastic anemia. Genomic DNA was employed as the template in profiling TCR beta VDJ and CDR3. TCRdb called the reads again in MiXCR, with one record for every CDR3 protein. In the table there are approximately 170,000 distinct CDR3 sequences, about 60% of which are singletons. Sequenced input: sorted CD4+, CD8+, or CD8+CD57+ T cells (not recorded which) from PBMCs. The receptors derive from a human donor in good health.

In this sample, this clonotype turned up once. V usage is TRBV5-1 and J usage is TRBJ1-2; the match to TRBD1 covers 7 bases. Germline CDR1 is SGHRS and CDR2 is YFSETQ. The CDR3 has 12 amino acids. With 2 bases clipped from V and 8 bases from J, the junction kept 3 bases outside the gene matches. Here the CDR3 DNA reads TGCGCCAGCAGCTTAGACAGGGAAGGCTACACCTTC. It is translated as CASSLDREGYTF.

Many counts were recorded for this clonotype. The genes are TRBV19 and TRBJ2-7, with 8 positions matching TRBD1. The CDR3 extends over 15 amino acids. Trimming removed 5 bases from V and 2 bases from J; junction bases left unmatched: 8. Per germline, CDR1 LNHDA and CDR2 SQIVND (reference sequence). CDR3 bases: TGTGCCAGTAGTTATGGTACAGGGGGAACCTACGAGCAGTACTTC. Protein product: CASSYGTGGTYEQYF.

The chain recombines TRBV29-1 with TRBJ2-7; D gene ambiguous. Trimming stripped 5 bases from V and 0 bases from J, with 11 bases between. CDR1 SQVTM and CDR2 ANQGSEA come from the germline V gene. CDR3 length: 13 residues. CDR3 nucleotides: TGCAGCGTTCTGGGCTCCTACTCCTACGAGCAGTACTTC. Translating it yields CSVLGSYSYEQYF.

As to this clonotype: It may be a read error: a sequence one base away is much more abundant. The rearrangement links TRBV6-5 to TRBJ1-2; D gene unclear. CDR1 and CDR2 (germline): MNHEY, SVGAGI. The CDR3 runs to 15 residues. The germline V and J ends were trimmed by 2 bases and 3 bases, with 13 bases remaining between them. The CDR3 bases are TGTGCCAGCAGTTACGGGTCATCGAATGACTATGGCTACACCTTC. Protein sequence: CASSYGSSNDYGYTF.

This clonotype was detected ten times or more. CDR3 loop: CATSGTTHNEQFF. CDR3 DNA: TGTGCCACCAGTGGGACTACCCACAATGAGCAGTTCTTC. The gene calls are TRBV24-1 and TRBJ2-1; D perhaps matches TRBD2 (6 bases). The V gene's germline CDR1 is KGHDR and CDR2 SFDVKD. Trimming stripped 5 bases from V and 5 bases from J, with 9 bases between. The CDR3 spans 13 residues.

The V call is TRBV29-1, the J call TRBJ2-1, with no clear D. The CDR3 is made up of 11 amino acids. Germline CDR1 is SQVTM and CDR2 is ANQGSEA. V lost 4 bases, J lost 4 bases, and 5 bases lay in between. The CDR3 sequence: CSVAGYNEQFF. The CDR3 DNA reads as TGCAGCGTTGCTGGGTACAATGAGCAGTTCTTC.

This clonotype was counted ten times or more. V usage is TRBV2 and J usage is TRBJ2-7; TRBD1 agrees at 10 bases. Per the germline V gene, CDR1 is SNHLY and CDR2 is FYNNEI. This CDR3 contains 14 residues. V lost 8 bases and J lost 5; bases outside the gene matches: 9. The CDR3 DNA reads TGTGCCAGCTATGCCGGGACAGGGGTTAACGAGCAGTACTTC. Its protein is CASYAGTGVNEQYF.

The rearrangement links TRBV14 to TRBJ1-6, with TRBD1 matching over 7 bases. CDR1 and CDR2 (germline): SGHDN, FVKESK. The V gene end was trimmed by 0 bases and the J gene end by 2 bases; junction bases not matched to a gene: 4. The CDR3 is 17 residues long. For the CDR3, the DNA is TGTGCCAGCAGCCAAGATAGACAGGGTACCTATAATTCACCCCTCCACTTT. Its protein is CASSQDRQGTYNSPLHF.

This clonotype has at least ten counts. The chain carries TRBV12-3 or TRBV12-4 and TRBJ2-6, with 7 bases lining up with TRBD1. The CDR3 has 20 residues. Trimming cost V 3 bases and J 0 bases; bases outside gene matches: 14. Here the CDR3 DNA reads TGTGCCAGCAGTTTGCCACTGGGCCGAACAGGGGACTCTGGGGCCAACGTCCTGACTTTC. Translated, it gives CASSLPLGRTGDSGANVLTF.

CDR3 protein: CSAGTGTGETNEQFF. The CDR3 region has the DNA TGCAGTGCGGGGACGGGGACAGGGGAAACGAATGAGCAGTTCTTC. This chain connects TRBV20-1 to TRBJ2-1; TRBD1 aligns across 10 bases. Looked up from germline, CDR1 is DFQATT and CDR2 is SNEGSKA (reference sequence). This CDR3 has 15 amino acids. With 6 bases clipped from V and 7 bases from J, the junction kept 12 bases outside the gene matches.

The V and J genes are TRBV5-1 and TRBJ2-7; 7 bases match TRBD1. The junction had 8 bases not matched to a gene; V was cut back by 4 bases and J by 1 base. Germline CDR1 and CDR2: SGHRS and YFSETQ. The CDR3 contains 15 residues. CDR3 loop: CASSPEDRRSYEQYF. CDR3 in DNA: TGCGCCAGCAGCCCGGAGGACAGGAGGTCCTACGAGCAGTACTTC.

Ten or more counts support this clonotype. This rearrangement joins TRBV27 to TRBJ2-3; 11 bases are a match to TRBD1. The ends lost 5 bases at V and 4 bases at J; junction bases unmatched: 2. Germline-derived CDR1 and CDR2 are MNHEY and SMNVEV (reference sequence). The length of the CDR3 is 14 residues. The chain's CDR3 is CASSGQGAPDTQYF. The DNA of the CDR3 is TGTGCCAGCAGTGGACAGGGGGCACCAGATACGCAGTATTTT.

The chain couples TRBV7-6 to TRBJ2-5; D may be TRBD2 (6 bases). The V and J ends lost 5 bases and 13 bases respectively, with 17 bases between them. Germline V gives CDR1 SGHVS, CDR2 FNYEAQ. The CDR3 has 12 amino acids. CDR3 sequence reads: CASSTTRTPGYF. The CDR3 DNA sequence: TGTGCCAGCAGCACGACTAGGACCCCAGGGTACTTC.